This T cell receptor (beta chain) appears in the sequencing data of a study of blood T cell repertoires in COVID-19. Study summary: Whether acute or convalescent, the COVID-19 samples came from the United States, Italy and Spain.

The germline V gene encodes CDR1 MNHEY and CDR2 SMNVEV (reference sequence). This CDR3 has 12 residues. The trim removed 9 bases at V and 6 bases at J, leaving 6 bases unmatched. Method: immunoSEQ multiplex PCR; TCRdb's copy keeps in-frame clones and lacks some. This sample has around 250,000 clones; approximately 86% occur once, and the top ten carry 1.5% to 2%. This clone was detected once. Living in 24 US areas, the participants were between about 18 and 90 years of age. Each participant's cohort was designated according to participant-reported clinical history. Two negative PCRs, clearance, or symptom resolution had been documented for recovered Cohort 3 donors.

The receptor was derived from a woman between 50 and 59 years old who had recovered from COVID-19. The sequenced material came from PBMCs or T cells enriched from blood (not recorded which). The rearrangement uses TRBV27 and TRBJ1-1; 8 bases match TRBD1. CDR3 sequence: CASSRGLAEAFF. CDR3 DNA: TGTGCCAGTAGCAGGGGGCTTGCTGAAGCTTTCTTT.